A single T cell receptor beta chain is shown here with its context. These data originate in a study of blood T cell repertoires in COVID-19. Repertoires were generated with immunoSEQ multiplex PCR, while TCRdb's copy carries only in-frame clones and drops some. Here the sample spans around 63,000 clones, 79% being singletons. Trimming left V 0 bases short and J 5 bases short, with 18 bases between. Germline V gives CDR1 SGHRS, CDR2 YFSETQ. CDR3 length equals 16 residues. The chain is built from TRBV5-1 and TRBJ2-7; weak D call: TRBD1 (5 bases). This sequence originates from a human donor in a cohort sampled during active COVID-19. Source material: peripheral blood. The CDR3 DNA reads as TGCGCCAGCAGCTTGGCGGTGGGGCAGGGCATGGACGAGCAGTACTTC. It is translated as CASSLAVGQGMDEQYF.